This TCR beta chain is drawn from a study of memory CD4+ T cells and cytomegalovirus serostatus. Across the whole study: This sample comes from healthy Belgian adults, fewer than 10 CMV seropositive, 24 seronegative.

The sort gate was single viable CD3+CD4+CD8-CD45RO+ cells for memory CD4+ T cells. After thawing, CD4+ T cells were positively selected. As concerns this clone: The antigen is not known.

General study findings and limits: Each of fewer than 80 CMV-associated TCRbeta sequences occurred in one to five individuals.

In the original analysis: Out-of-frame sequences were removed, leaving around 2.2 million distinct TCRbeta sequences. Profiled with immunoSEQ multiplex PCR; TCRdb holds only in-frame clones, not every one. The V and J calls and clone size come from that table; D and trimming were worked out from the DNA. The data show under 85,000 clones, just under 80% seen once. Material for sequencing was memory CD4+ T cells from blood. The clonotype comes from an adult in good health and CMV-seropositive.

The CDR3 nucleotides read TGTGCCAGTAGTATCGACAGGGAAGGCAATCAGCCCCAGCATTTT. As protein: CASSIDREGNQPQHF. The J gene is TRBJ1-5, the V gene TRBV19; TRBD1 agrees at 7 bases. This CDR3 has 15 residues. Germline values: CDR1 LNHDA, CDR2 SQIVND (reference sequence). Trimming at V came to 3 bases and at J to 2 bases, leaving 4 bases not matched to a gene.